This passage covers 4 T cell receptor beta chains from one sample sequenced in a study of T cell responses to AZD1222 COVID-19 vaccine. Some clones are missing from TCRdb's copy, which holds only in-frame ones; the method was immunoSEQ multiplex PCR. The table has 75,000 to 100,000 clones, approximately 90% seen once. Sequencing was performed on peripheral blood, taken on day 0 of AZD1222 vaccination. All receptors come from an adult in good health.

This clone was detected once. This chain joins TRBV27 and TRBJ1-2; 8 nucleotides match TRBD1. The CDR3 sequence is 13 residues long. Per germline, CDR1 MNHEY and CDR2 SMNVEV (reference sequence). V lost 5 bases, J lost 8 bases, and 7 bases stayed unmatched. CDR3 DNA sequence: TGTGCCAGCAGTGGGGACAGGTTGCGGGGCTACACCTTC. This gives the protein CASSGDRLRGYTF.

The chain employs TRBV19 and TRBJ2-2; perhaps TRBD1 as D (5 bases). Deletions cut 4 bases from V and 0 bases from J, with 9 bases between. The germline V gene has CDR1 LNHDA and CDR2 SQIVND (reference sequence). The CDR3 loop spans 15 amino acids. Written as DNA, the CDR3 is TGTGCCAGTAGTAAGTTAGGGGCGAACACCGGGGAGCTGTTTTTT. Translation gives CASSKLGANTGELFF.

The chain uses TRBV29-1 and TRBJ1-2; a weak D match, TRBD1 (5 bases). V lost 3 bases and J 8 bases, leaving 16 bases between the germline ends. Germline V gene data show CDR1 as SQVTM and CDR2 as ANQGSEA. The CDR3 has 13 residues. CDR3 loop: CSVDWSAGSGYTF. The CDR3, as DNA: TGCAGCGTTGACTGGTCGGCAGGGTCCGGCTACACCTTC.

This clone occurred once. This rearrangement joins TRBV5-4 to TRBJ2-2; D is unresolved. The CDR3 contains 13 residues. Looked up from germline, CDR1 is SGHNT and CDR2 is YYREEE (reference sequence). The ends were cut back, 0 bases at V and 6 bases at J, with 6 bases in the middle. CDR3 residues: CASSLEAAGELFF. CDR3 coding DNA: TGTGCCAGCAGCTTGGAGGCAGCCGGGGAGCTGTTTTTT.